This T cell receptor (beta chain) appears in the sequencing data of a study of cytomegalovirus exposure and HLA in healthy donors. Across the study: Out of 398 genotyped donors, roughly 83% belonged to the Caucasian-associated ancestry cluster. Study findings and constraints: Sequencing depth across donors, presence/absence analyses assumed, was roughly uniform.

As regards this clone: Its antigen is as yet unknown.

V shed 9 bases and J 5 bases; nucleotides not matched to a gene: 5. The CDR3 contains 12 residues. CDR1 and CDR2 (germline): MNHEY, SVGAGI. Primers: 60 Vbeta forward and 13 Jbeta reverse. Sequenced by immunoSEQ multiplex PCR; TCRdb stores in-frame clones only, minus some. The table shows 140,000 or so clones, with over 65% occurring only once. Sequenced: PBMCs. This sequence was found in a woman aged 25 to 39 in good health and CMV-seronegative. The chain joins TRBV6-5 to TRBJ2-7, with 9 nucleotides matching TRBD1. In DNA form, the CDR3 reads TGTGCCAGTAGGGACAGGGTCAACGAGCAGTACTTC. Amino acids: CASRDRVNEQYF.